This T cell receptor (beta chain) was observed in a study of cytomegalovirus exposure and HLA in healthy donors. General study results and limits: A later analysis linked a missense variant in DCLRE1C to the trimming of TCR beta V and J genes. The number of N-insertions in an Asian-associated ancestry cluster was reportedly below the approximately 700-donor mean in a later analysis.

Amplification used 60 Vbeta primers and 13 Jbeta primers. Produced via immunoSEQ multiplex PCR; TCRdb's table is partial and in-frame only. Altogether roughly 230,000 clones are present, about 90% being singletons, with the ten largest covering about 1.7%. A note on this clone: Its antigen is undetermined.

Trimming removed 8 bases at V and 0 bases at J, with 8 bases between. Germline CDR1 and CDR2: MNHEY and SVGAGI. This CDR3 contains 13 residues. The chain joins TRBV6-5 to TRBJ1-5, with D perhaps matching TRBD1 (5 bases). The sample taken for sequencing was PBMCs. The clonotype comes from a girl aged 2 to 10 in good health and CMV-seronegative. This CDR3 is CASGAVSNQPQHF. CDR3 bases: TGTGCCAGCGGGGCGGTTAGCAATCAGCCCCAGCATTTT.